These 27 T cell receptor beta chains share one sample of origin, sequenced in a study of blood T cell repertoires in COVID-19. Measured with immunoSEQ multiplex PCR; TCRdb has only the in-frame clones, and not every one. The sample includes 100,000 to 150,000 clones, approximately 89% of them seen just once. The sequenced sample consisted of peripheral blood. Receptors originate from a woman older than 75 with COVID-19, enrolled during active disease.

The genes are TRBV27 and TRBJ2-2; 8 bases line up with TRBD1. The V and J ends lost 6 bases and 5 bases, in that order; junction bases with no gene match: 5. The CDR3 runs to 14 residues. Per the germline V gene, CDR1 is MNHEY and CDR2 is SMNVEV (reference sequence). The chain's CDR3 is CASSQGAQTGELFF. In DNA form, the CDR3 reads TGTGCCAGCAGCCAGGGGGCGCAAACCGGGGAGCTGTTTTTT.

This chain uses TRBV19 with TRBJ2-3, with 10 nucleotides matching TRBD2. The CDR3 runs to 20 residues. Trimming at V came to 5 bases and at J to 0 bases, leaving 17 bases not matched to a gene. Germline V gives CDR1 LNHDA, CDR2 SQIVND (reference sequence). This CDR3 reads CASSPSPFSGRRRSTDTQYF. The CDR3, as DNA: TGTGCCAGTAGTCCCTCCCCCTTTAGCGGGAGGAGGCGAAGCACAGATACGCAGTATTTT.

The V and J genes are TRBV7-9 and TRBJ2-7; 9 bases agree with TRBD1. The CDR3 spans 12 residues. Germline trimming cut 6 bases from V and 11 bases from J; bases unmatched to any gene: 8. Germline CDR1 is SEHNR and CDR2 is FQNEAQ (reference sequence). The CDR3, as DNA: TGTGCCAGCAGGGAGGGGACAGGGAAAAAGTACTTC. Translating it yields CASREGTGKKYF.

The rearrangement links TRBV5-1 to TRBJ2-3; D may be TRBD1 (6 bases). Per the germline V gene, CDR1 is SGHRS and CDR2 is YFSETQ. The V gene lost 3 bases and the J gene lost 7 bases, with 18 bases spanning the gap. The CDR3 spans 15 residues. The CDR3 region is CASSSHGDIPNTQYF. For the CDR3, the DNA is TGCGCCAGCAGCTCCCATGGGGACATACCTAATACGCAGTATTTT.

The V and J genes are TRBV29-1 and TRBJ2-5; 7 bases align to TRBD1. V was clipped by 5 bases and J by 3 bases; unmatched bases: 3. This CDR3 is built from 12 residues. Germline V lookup: CDR1 SQVTM, CDR2 ANQGSEA. CDR3 in amino acids: CSVRQGEETQYF. CDR3 nucleotides: TGCAGCGTTCGACAGGGCGAAGAGACCCAGTACTTC.

The chain uses TRBV3-1 (or the pseudogene TRBV3-2) and TRBJ1-2; maybe TRBD1 (6 bases). This CDR3 has 11 residues. Deletions cut 4 bases from V and 10 bases from J, with 10 bases between. Germline assignment: CDR1 LGHDT and CDR2 YNNKEL (reference sequence). CDR3 sequence (DNA): TGTGCCAGCAGCCTTGGACAGTCCTACACCTTC. It encodes CASSLGQSYTF.

The chain combines TRBV6-2 or TRBV6-3 with TRBJ2-7, with 10 bases matching TRBD1. The CDR3 is 17 residues long. Germline V gene sequence: CDR1 MNHEY, CDR2 SVGEGT. Trimming cost V 0 bases and J 3 bases; bases outside gene matches: 8. CDR3 protein: CASSYSNFGTGVYEQYF. In DNA, the CDR3 is TGTGCCAGCAGTTACTCTAATTTTGGGACAGGGGTCTACGAGCAGTACTTC.

Comments on this clone: Additional DNA sequences in this sample encode the identical CDR3. The chain uses TRBV4-1 and TRBJ1-5, with a tentative D call TRBD1 (6 bases). CDR1 MGHRA and CDR2 YSYEKL come from the germline V gene. The CDR3 loop spans 14 amino acids. With 0 bases removed from V and 4 bases from J, the gap between germline ends came to 7 bases. The CDR3 loop is CASSQDRGNQPQHF. The CDR3 bases are TGCGCCAGCAGCCAAGACAGGGGAAATCAGCCCCAGCATTTT.

The chain couples TRBV6-5 to TRBJ2-5, with no clear D. V was pared by 3 bases and J by 1 base, with 6 bases between. CDR3 length equals 13 residues. Germline CDR1 is MNHEY and CDR2 is SVGAGI. The CDR3 is CASSYMFQETQYF. CDR3 in DNA: TGTGCCAGCAGTTATATGTTCCAAGAGACCCAGTACTTC.

CDR3 in amino acids: CASSFTTGALSDTQYF. In DNA form, the CDR3 reads TGTGCCAGCAGCTTCACGACAGGGGCCCTCTCAGATACGCAGTATTTT. The chain recombines TRBV6-2 or TRBV6-3 with TRBJ2-3; 8 bases fit TRBD1. With 6 bases clipped from V and 4 bases from J, the junction kept 12 bases outside the gene matches. From germline, CDR1 is MNHEY and CDR2 SVGEGT. The CDR3 is 16 amino acids.

This rearrangement joins TRBV19 to TRBJ2-3; 7 bases map to TRBD1. The length of the CDR3 is 17 residues. Germline lookup yields CDR1 LNHDA and CDR2 SQIVND (reference sequence). Trimming removed 5 bases from V and 3 bases from J; junction bases left unmatched: 14. DNA of the CDR3: TGTGCCAGTAGTCCCCACCGCCGACAGGGTGGGACAGATACGCAGTATTTT. Translating gives CASSPHRRQGGTDTQYF.

V gene TRBV5-1 combines with J gene TRBJ2-1; TRBD2 matches 10 bases. With V trimmed by 0 bases and J by 5 bases, 5 bases remained unmatched. CDR1 and CDR2 from the germline V gene are SGHRS and YFSETQ. CDR3 length: 16 amino acids. CDR3 in amino acids: CASSLAPSGGDNEQFF. CDR3 in DNA: TGCGCCAGCAGCTTGGCTCCTAGCGGGGGAGACAATGAGCAGTTCTTC.

A single count supports this clone. One end of the junction is discordant with germline, which a read error may explain. The chain is built from TRBV7-9 and TRBJ2-1, with 11 bases identical to TRBD2. This CDR3 is 14 amino acids long. Germline V gene lookup returns CDR1 SEHNR and CDR2 FQNEAQ (reference sequence). CDR3 in amino acids: CASSVAGGDAEQFF. As DNA, the CDR3 is TGTGCCAGCAGCGTAGCGGGAGGGGATGCTGAGCAGTTCTTC.

This clone was picked up a small number of times. The CDR3 loop reads CASSTTSGSGNEQFF. The DNA for the CDR3 is TGTGCCAGCAGCACTACTAGCGGGAGTGGCAATGAGCAGTTCTTC. This sequence joins TRBV4-2 and TRBJ2-1; TRBD2 matches 11 bases. CDR3 length: 15 amino acids. Germline V gives CDR1 LGHNA, CDR2 YNFKEQ. Trimming removed 5 bases from V and 6 bases from J; junction bases left unmatched: 6.

The chain employs TRBV6-2 or TRBV6-3 and TRBJ1-2; D is undetermined. V dropped 6 bases and J dropped 7 bases, with 18 bases sitting between them. The CDR3 is made up of 14 amino acids. Germline CDR1 and CDR2: MNHEY and SVGEGT. CDR3 sequence reads: CASSDPGIIGGYTF. For the CDR3, the DNA is TGTGCCAGCAGCGACCCGGGGATTATCGGTGGCTACACCTTC.

V gene TRBV15 combines with J gene TRBJ1-2; 7 nucleotides match TRBD1. Per the germline V gene, CDR1 is LNHNV and CDR2 is YYDKDF (reference sequence). The V segment lost 8 bases and the J segment 8 bases; nucleotides outside the gene matches: 5. This CDR3 has 11 amino acids. The CDR3 reads CATRGGGGYTF. CDR3 nucleotide sequence: TGTGCCACCCGAGGGGGCGGCGGCTACACCTTC.

The J gene is TRBJ2-7, the V gene TRBV6-2 or TRBV6-3; no firm D call. This CDR3 is 14 amino acids long. The V end lost 3 bases, the J end lost 4 bases, and 13 bases lay between the germline ends. Germline V gives CDR1 MNHEY, CDR2 SVGEGT. CDR3 DNA sequence: TGTGCCAGCAGTTATGGTGGCAGCGTATACGAGCAGTACTTC. As protein: CASSYGGSVYEQYF.

The CDR3 sequence: CASSEIGRGTEAFF. The CDR3 bases are TGCGCCAGCAGTGAGATAGGTCGGGGGACTGAAGCTTTCTTT. The chain has TRBV10-2 and TRBJ1-1; weak D call: TRBD1 (5 bases). The V end lost 2 bases, the J end lost 5 bases, and 12 bases lay between the germline ends. CDR1 WSHSY and CDR2 SAAADI come from the germline V gene. This CDR3 has 14 amino acids.

This clone was detected once. The chain recombines TRBV9 with TRBJ2-2; TRBD2 matches 8 bases. V trimming: 5 bases; J trimming: 5 bases; junction bases outside the gene matches: 11. Germline V gene sequence: CDR1 SGDLS, CDR2 YYNGEE. The CDR3 length is 16 residues. This CDR3 reads CASSGGAGGRTGELFF. The CDR3 DNA reads TGTGCCAGCAGTGGTGGGGCGGGAGGACGAACCGGGGAGCTGTTTTTT.

The gene calls are TRBV5-1 and TRBJ1-2; 9 bases line up with TRBD1. The J segment lost 7 bases and the V segment lost 9 bases, leaving 16 bases of the junction unmatched. CDR3 size: 15 residues. CDR1 is SGHRS and CDR2 is YFSETQ in the germline V gene. CDR3 protein: CATQPGDRERFGYTF. In DNA, the CDR3 is TGCGCCACCCAGCCCGGGGACAGGGAACGATTTGGCTACACCTTC.

There are a few counts of this clone. The rearrangement links TRBV2 to TRBJ1-6; no firm D call. The germline V gene encodes CDR1 SNHLY and CDR2 FYNNEI. V was trimmed by 7 bases and J by 8 bases, leaving 12 bases between them. This CDR3 contains 13 residues. The CDR3, as DNA: TGTGCCAGCAATAATTGGGAGGATTCACCCCTCCACTTT. This translates into CASNNWEDSPLHF.

The V and J genes are TRBV2 and TRBJ2-1, with 7 bases aligning to TRBD2. There are 15 residues in the CDR3. The V gene end was trimmed by 1 base and the J gene end by 15 bases; junction bases not matched to a gene: 15. CDR1 and CDR2 from the germline V gene are SNHLY and FYNNEI. CDR3 sequence (DNA): TGTGCCAGCAGTGAAGAGCCTCCAGTAGCGGGTTTACGGTTCTTC. It codes for CASSEEPPVAGLRFF.

This sequence joins TRBV6-2 or TRBV6-3 and TRBJ2-1, with 16 bases matching TRBD2. The CDR3 has 17 amino acids. Germline V gene data show CDR1 as MNHEY and CDR2 as SVGEGT. The V segment lost 7 bases and the J segment 6 bases; nucleotides outside the gene matches: 9. For the CDR3, the DNA is TGTGCCAGCAACCCGGGGACTAGCGGGAGGGCGTTCAATGAGCAGTTCTTC. Translated, it gives CASNPGTSGRAFNEQFF.

The CDR3 loop reads CASSIFGAYEQYF. The CDR3 nucleotides read TGTGCCAGTAGTATTTTCGGGGCCTACGAGCAGTACTTC. The chain is built from TRBV19 and TRBJ2-7; D is possibly TRBD2 (5 bases). Germline assignment: CDR1 LNHDA and CDR2 SQIVND (reference sequence). Trimming left V 3 bases short and J 2 bases short, with 8 bases between. The CDR3 is 13 residues long.

The chain recombines TRBV2 with TRBJ1-1; TRBD1 might be the D (6 bases). The length of the CDR3 is 15 residues. V was shortened by 4 bases and J by 7 bases, with 19 bases between the two germline ends. Germline V lookup: CDR1 SNHLY, CDR2 FYNNEI. The CDR3 DNA follows: TGTGCCAGCAGTGGCGAGAGGCAGGGGCAAATTGAAGCTTTCTTT. This encodes CASSGERQGQIEAFF.

This clone was counted once. The V call is TRBV7-6, the J call TRBJ2-5, with TRBD1 matching 12 bases. CDR3 length: 18 amino acids. Per germline, CDR1 SGHVS and CDR2 FNYEAQ. J was trimmed by 5 bases and V by 3 bases; bases with no gene match: 13. CDR3 bases: TGTGCCAGCAGCTTGGGGACAGGGGGCGTATTCGGTGGGGAGACCCAGTACTTC. Translating gives CASSLGTGGVFGGETQYF.

The gene calls are TRBV20-1 and TRBJ1-2, with D perhaps matching TRBD1 (6 bases). There are 11 residues in the CDR3. CDR1 DFQATT and CDR2 SNEGSKA come from the germline V gene (reference sequence). As DNA, the CDR3 is TGCAAAGGACAGACAGTTCGTGGCTACACCTTC. This gives the protein CKGQTVRGYTF.